Below, one TCR beta chain is given with its context. Profiling relied on immunoSEQ multiplex PCR, and the TCRdb table lists in-frame clones only, not all of them. The top ten clones hold under 10% of a sample with fewer than 120,000 clones, approximately 68% of them seen once. The V segment lost 1 base and the J segment 4 bases; nucleotides outside the gene matches: 3. The CDR3 runs to 15 residues. Germline-derived CDR1 and CDR2 are SGDLS and YYNGEE. This sample was taken from a study of blood T cell repertoires in COVID-19. Whole-study context: Acute-phase and convalescent COVID-19 samples originated in the United States, Italy and Spain.

This sequence joins TRBV9 and TRBJ2-2, with 8 bases identical to TRBD1. This sequence was found in an older woman with acute or convalescent COVID-19. Sample: peripheral blood. The CDR3 is CASSVLTGVTGELFF. The DNA of the CDR3 is TGTGCCAGCAGCGTACTGACAGGGGTCACCGGGGAGCTGTTTTTT. Complete variable domain (other parts from reference TRBV9 and TRBJ2-2): DSGVTQTPKHLITATGQRVTLRCSPRSGDLSVYWYQQSLDQGLQFLIQYYNGEERAKGNILERFSAQQFPDLHSELNLSSLELGDSALYFCASSVLTGVTGELFFGEGSRLTVL.